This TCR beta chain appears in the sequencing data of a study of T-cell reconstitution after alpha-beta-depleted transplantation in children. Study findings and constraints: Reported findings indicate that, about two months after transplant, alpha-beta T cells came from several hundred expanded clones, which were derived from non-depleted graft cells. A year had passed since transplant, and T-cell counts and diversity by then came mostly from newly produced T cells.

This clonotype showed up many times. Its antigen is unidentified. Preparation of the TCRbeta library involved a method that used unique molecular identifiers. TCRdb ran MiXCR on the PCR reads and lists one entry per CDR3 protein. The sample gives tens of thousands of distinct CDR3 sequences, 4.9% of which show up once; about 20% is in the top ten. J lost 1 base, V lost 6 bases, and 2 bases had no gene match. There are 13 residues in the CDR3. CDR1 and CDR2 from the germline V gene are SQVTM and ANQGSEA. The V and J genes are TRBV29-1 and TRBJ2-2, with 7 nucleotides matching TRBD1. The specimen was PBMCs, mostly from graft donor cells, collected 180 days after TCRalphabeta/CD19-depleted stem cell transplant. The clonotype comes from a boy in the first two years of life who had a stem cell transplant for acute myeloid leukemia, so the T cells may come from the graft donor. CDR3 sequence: CSVGTVNTGELFF. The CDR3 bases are TGCAGCGTAGGGACAGTGAACACCGGGGAGCTGTTTTTT.